The 10 T cell receptor beta chains listed next were all sequenced from one sample in a study of T-cell reconstitution after alpha-beta-depleted transplantation in children. It was with unique molecular identifiers that the TCRbeta library was prepared. Each CDR3 protein is one row after TCRdb ran MiXCR on the PCR reads. This table holds more than 150,000 distinct CDR3 sequences, less than 15% found once. Sample: PBMCs from the stem cell graft donor, taken from the stem cell graft. All receptors come from a human donor who donated a stem cell graft to a child with acute lymphoblastic leukemia.

This clonotype has at least ten counts. This sequence joins TRBV5-4 and TRBJ2-3; the D is unclear. This CDR3 has 15 amino acids. The V and J ends lost 0 bases and 3 bases respectively, with 11 bases between them. CDR1 and CDR2 from the germline V gene are SGHNT and YYREEE (reference sequence). Written as DNA, the CDR3 is TGTGCCAGCAGCTTGGACTCCCGAAGGACAGATACGCAGTATTTT. Amino acid sequence: CASSLDSRRTDTQYF.

This clonotype was detected many times. This sequence joins TRBV5-1 and TRBJ2-5, with unresolved D. Trimming removed 4 bases at V and 1 base at J, with 14 bases between. The germline gives CDR1 SGHRS, CDR2 YFSETQ. This CDR3 is 15 amino acids long. In nucleotides, the CDR3 is TGCGCCAGCAGCCTTCCCAATCCGGGCCAAGAGACCCAGTACTTC. It codes for CASSLPNPGQETQYF.

Notes on this clonotype: Being one base from a much bigger clone, this may be a read error. V is TRBV5-1 and J is TRBJ2-1; 7 nucleotides match TRBD1. Germline V gene data show CDR1 as SGHRS and CDR2 as YFSETQ. The CDR3 covers 13 residues. CDR3 coding DNA: TGCACCAGCAGAGGGGACAGCTACAATGAGCAGTTCTTC. Amino acid sequence: CTSRGDSYNEQFF.

This clonotype was found many times. The rearrangement links TRBV29-1 to TRBJ2-3; no firm D call. The CDR3 is 12 residues long. V lost 6 bases to trimming and J lost 2 bases, with 9 bases between them. Germline CDR1 SQVTM, CDR2 ANQGSEA. The CDR3 coding sequence is TGCAGCGTCCGGACGGACACAGATACGCAGTATTTT. This sequence encodes CSVRTDTDTQYF.

This clonotype was seen repeatedly, ten times or more. The chain joins TRBV5-1 to TRBJ1-4; D gene uncertain. V lost 6 bases and J 4 bases, leaving 13 bases between the germline ends. Germline-derived CDR1 and CDR2 are SGHRS and YFSETQ. This CDR3 has 14 residues. The CDR3 nucleotides read TGCGCCAGCAATGGCCAAGGGAGTAATGAAAAACTGTTTTTT. This gives the protein CASNGQGSNEKLFF.

The V gene is TRBV12-3 or TRBV12-4, the J gene TRBJ1-2; D possibly corresponds to TRBD1 (6 bases). The ends were cut back, 5 bases at V and 4 bases at J, with 11 bases in the middle. This CDR3 contains 13 residues. The CDR3 coding sequence is TGTGCCAGCAGTCCTACAGGGCTCTATGGCTACACCTTC. Translation: CASSPTGLYGYTF.

The rearrangement joins TRBV27 to TRBJ2-3; 12 nucleotides match TRBD2. Trimming took 8 bases from V and 1 from J; bases not matched to a gene: 10. The CDR3 covers 17 residues. Germline V gives CDR1 MNHEY, CDR2 SMNVEV (reference sequence). The CDR3 is CASGLTSGSDGTDTQYF. The CDR3 DNA sequence: TGTGCCAGCGGCCTGACTAGCGGGAGTGATGGCACAGATACGCAGTATTTT.

This clonotype was observed at least ten times. This rearrangement joins TRBV5-5 to TRBJ1-5; D is undetermined. V lost 1 base, J lost 10 bases, and 12 bases lay in between. Germline V gene lookup returns CDR1 SGHKS and CDR2 YYEKEE (reference sequence). CDR3 length: 13 residues. CDR3 region: CASSLYLRSPQHF. DNA of the CDR3: TGTGCCAGCAGCTTGTACTTACGATCTCCCCAGCATTTT.

In its sample, this clonotype was seen a few times. The chain has TRBV2 and TRBJ2-5, with TRBD1 matching over 10 bases. The CDR3 spans 15 residues. Germline V lookup: CDR1 SNHLY, CDR2 FYNNEI. V dropped 4 bases and J dropped 5; count of bases not matched to a gene: 7. CDR3 residues: CASSVLGTGDETQYF. The CDR3, as DNA: TGTGCCAGCAGTGTACTAGGGACAGGGGACGAGACCCAGTACTTC. Drawing the rest from reference TRBV2 and TRBJ2-5, the complete variable domain is EPEVTQTPSHQVTQMGQEVILRCVPISNHLYFYWYRQILGQKVEFLVSFYNNEISEKSEIFDDQFSVERPDGSNFTLKIRSTKLEDSAMYFCASSVLGTGDETQYFGPGTRLLVL.

This clonotype was picked up many times. This sequence joins TRBV10-2 and TRBJ2-5, with no clear D. V gave up 4 bases and J gave up 1 base, with 7 bases separating them. Per the germline V gene, CDR1 is WSHSY and CDR2 is SAAADI. CDR3 size: 13 residues. The CDR3 reads CASSVQTQETQYF. The CDR3 DNA is TGCGCCAGCAGTGTCCAGACCCAAGAGACCCAGTACTTC.